These 5 T cell receptor beta chains originate from one sample sequenced in a study of CD8+ T cells in alopecia areata. The authors extracted RNA and reverse transcribed it into cDNA as the sequencing template. TCRdb's copy holds only in-frame clones and misses some; the assay was immunoSEQ multiplex PCR. The sample has hundreds of thousands of clones; roughly two thirds are singletons. This specimen consisted of CD4+ T cells sorted from blood, obtained at week 0. The receptors here all came from a human donor with alopecia areata.

The CDR3 spells CASKGGPVAQPQHF. CDR3 bases: TGTGCCAGCAAGGGGGGACCAGTCGCCCAGCCCCAGCATTTT. The gene calls are TRBV2 and TRBJ1-5; D is perhaps TRBD1 (6 bases). With 7 bases removed from V and 7 bases from J, the gap between germline ends came to 17 bases. Germline assignment: CDR1 SNHLY and CDR2 FYNNEI. This CDR3 is 14 amino acids long.

The chain has TRBV30 and TRBJ1-3; D perhaps matches TRBD1 (5 bases). CDR1 GTSNPN and CDR2 SVGIG come from the germline V gene (reference sequence). This CDR3 comprises 16 residues. Trimming pared 1 base from V and 0 bases from J, leaving 13 bases between. The CDR3 reads CAWSAWTINSGNTIYF. The CDR3 DNA is TGTGCCTGGAGTGCCTGGACAATTAACTCTGGAAACACCATATATTTT.

Only a few counts were recorded for this clone. The sample has other DNA sequences that encode this CDR3 too. J is TRBJ1-5 and V is TRBV30; D is unresolved. The CDR3 runs 12 residues. The germline gives CDR1 GTSNPN, CDR2 SVGIG (reference sequence). Trimming removed 0 bases at V and 6 bases at J, with 6 bases between. CDR3 in amino acids: CAWSVRGQPQHF. CDR3 coding DNA: TGTGCCTGGAGTGTTCGGGGTCAGCCCCAGCATTTT.

This chain uses TRBV25-1 with TRBJ2-3; 7 positions agree with TRBD2. V lost 3 bases and J lost 2; bases outside the gene matches: 11. The CDR3 is made up of 17 amino acids. Germline CDR1 MGHDK, CDR2 SYGVNS. The CDR3 spells CASSEWTRAGATDTQYF. The DNA for the CDR3 is TGTGCCAGCAGTGAGTGGACTAGGGCTGGGGCCACAGATACGCAGTATTTT. The variable domain in full, with the rest retrieved from reference TRBV25-1 and TRBJ2-3, is EADIYQTPRYLVIGTGKKITLECSQTMGHDKMYWYQQDPGMELHLIHYSYGVNSTEKGDLSSESTVSRIRTEHFPLTLESARPSHTSQYLCASSEWTRAGATDTQYFGPGTRLTVL.

The chain has TRBV30 and TRBJ1-2; weak D call: TRBD1 (5 bases). Trimming pared 0 bases from V and 2 bases from J, leaving 10 bases between. The length of the CDR3 is 14 residues. The germline CDR1 and CDR2 sequences are GTSNPN and SVGIG (reference sequence). CDR3 DNA sequence: TGTGCCTGGAGTGTTCTCAGGGCGAACTATGGCTACACCTTC. It translates to CAWSVLRANYGYTF.